This TCR beta chain derives from a study of cytomegalovirus exposure and HLA in healthy donors. The length of the CDR3 is 15 residues. Germline CDR1 SNHLY, CDR2 FYNNEI. PCR used 60 Vbeta primers and 13 Jbeta primers. Data came from immunoSEQ multiplex PCR; TCRdb stores just in-frame clones and leaves some out. Of around 110,000 clones listed, 75% to 90% are singletons. Broader study findings: Evidence from a later analysis indicated that most CMV-associated TCR beta chains looked HLA-restricted. One later analysis reportedly identified an Asian-associated ancestry cluster that showed fewer N-insertions than the approximately 710-donor mean.

In regard to this clone: What it binds is not known. Sequence at one end of the junction differs from germline and may be a read error.

The rearrangement joins TRBV2 to TRBJ2-4, with TRBD1 matching over 9 bases. Sequencing input: PBMCs. The sequence was obtained from a man aged 25 to 45 in good health and CMV-seronegative. CDR3 coding DNA: TGTGCCAGCAGAGGGGACAGGGCATCACAGAACAGTCAGTACTTC. Protein product: CASRGDRASQNSQYF. Filled out from reference TRBV2 and TRBJ2-4, the complete variable domain reads EPEVTQTPSHQVTQMGQEVILRCVPISNHLYFYWYRQILGQKVEFLVSFYNNEISEKSEIFDDQFSVERPDGSNFTLKIRSTKLEDSAMYFCASRGDRASQNSQYFGAGTRLSVL.